A selection of T cell receptor beta chains follows, all from one sample in a study of radiotherapy plus CTLA-4 blockade in lung cancer. Measured with immunoSEQ multiplex PCR; TCRdb has only the in-frame clones, and not every one. The sample lists roughly 80,000 clones; under 75% were seen once. The specimen was peripheral blood, collected from a patient treated with radiotherapy plus ipilimumab. These receptors were obtained from a human donor with non-small cell lung cancer whose response to radiotherapy plus ipilimumab could not be evaluated. Both conserved end residues are part of each CDR3. Size is stated for part of the rows, as once, few or many counts, or as a class when the clone is expanded.

j_call v_call clone_size cdr3_aa
TRBJ1-1 TRBV7-9 NA CASSQRGGRNTEAFF
TRBJ2-2 TRBV5-5 NA CASSVRDRDPGELFF
TRBJ1-4 TRBV28 NA CASSPTGQGWNEKLFF
TRBJ2-7 TRBV11-2 NA CASSRTIEQYF
TRBJ1-2 TRBV6-6 NA CASSSGRSRYGYTF
TRBJ2-1 TRBV7-9 NA CASSLGRTTPGEQFF
TRBJ2-1 TRBV7-9 once CASSLSMADEQFF
TRBJ2-5 TRBV5-6 NA CASSFSSGGETQYF
TRBJ1-2 TRBV6-1 NA CASSEFGGEGYTF
TRBJ2-5 TRBV30 NA CAWRVPRGAGGAAGTQYF
TRBJ1-1 TRBV7-3 NA CASSPSTGRGAFF
TRBJ2-2 TRBV6-5 few CASRLAGELFF
TRBJ2-7 TRBV5-4 few CASSPGLDRGLDEQYF
TRBJ2-1 TRBV5-1 once CASCVDSYNEQFF
TRBJ2-7 TRBV5-1 NA CASSLDGQGRYEQYF
TRBJ2-2 TRBV5-1 NA CASSGGLAGGTGELFF
TRBJ2-5 TRBV5-1 few CASIAGNQETQYF
TRBJ2-1 TRBV9 NA CASSVVGGNRNEQFF
TRBJ1-2 TRBV6-1 many CASSEKPGQGGYTF
TRBJ1-6 TRBV6-4 NA CASSDRQGGSPLHF
NA TRBV7-9 NA CASSFRESYEQYF
TRBJ2-1 TRBV5-1 NA CASSPQGSPIYNEQFF
TRBJ1-2 TRBV9 NA CASSVGQGNYGYTF
TRBJ1-1 TRBV28 NA CASSSGTNTEAFF
TRBJ2-7 TRBV6-4 once CASSDPPYRGRKSYEQYF
TRBJ1-6 TRBV11-2 NA CASSLAQINSPLHF
TRBJ1-6 TRBV30 NA CAWNPRQGVKGSPLHF
TRBJ2-1 TRBV5-4 NA CASSLWLAGYGNEQFF
TRBJ1-6 TRBV30 NA CAWSPQGDSPLHF
TRBJ2-7 TRBV5-6 few CASRPDSSYEQYF
TRBJ1-1 TRBV5-1 NA CASSLGYGGIATEAFF